This T cell receptor beta chain stems from a study of T-cell reconstitution after alpha-beta-depleted transplantation in children. TCRbeta library preparation incorporated unique molecular identifiers. TCRdb reanalysed the PCR reads using MiXCR and keeps one entry per CDR3 protein. The sample has 350,000 to 400,000 distinct CDR3 sequences, 13% seen once. CDR1 and CDR2 from the germline V gene are LGHNT and FRNRAP. J was trimmed by 5 bases and V by 1 base; bases with no gene match: 4. The CDR3 is 14 residues long. Sequencing used PBMCs, obtained from the stem cell graft. The clonotype comes from a human donor who donated a stem cell graft to a child with Fanconi anemia. The chain has TRBV12-5 and TRBJ2-5; TRBD1 agrees at 7 bases. DNA for the CDR3: TGTGCTAGTGGTTTGGGACAGGGTGGGGAGACCCAGTACTTC. Its translation is CASGLGQGGETQYF.